The 7 T cell receptor beta chains presented below share a single source sample, sequenced in a study of cytomegalovirus exposure and HLA in healthy donors. Primers: 60 Vbeta forward and 13 Jbeta reverse. TCRdb keeps only in-frame clones here, not all; method: immunoSEQ multiplex PCR. The table records around 54,000 clones, under 90% of them present only once. The sequencing input was PBMCs. The source of these receptors is a woman between 18 and 29 years old in good health and CMV-seronegative.

J is TRBJ2-5 and V is TRBV21-1; the listed D gene, TRBD2, was not tested against the DNA. TRBV21-1 is a listed pseudogene. There are 16 residues in the CDR3. The DNA for the CDR3 is TGTGCCACGAGCGGGGGGTATGACGGGTTCCAAGAGACCCAGTACTTC. This gives the protein CATSGGYDGFQETQYF.

The chain is built from TRBV27 and TRBJ1-1, with D possibly matching TRBD1 (5 bases). CDR1 is MNHEY, CDR2 SMNVEV, per germline (reference sequence). The CDR3 runs to 12 residues. The germline V and J ends were trimmed by 5 bases and 7 bases, with 11 bases remaining between them. CDR3 loop: CASSPWGGEAFF. The CDR3 nucleotides are TGTGCCAGCAGTCCCTGGGGGGGTGAAGCTTTCTTT.

The rearrangement links TRBV28 to TRBJ1-1; 10 bases line up with TRBD1. The V gene end was trimmed by 5 bases and the J gene end by 10 bases; junction bases not matched to a gene: 7. CDR3 length equals 13 residues. Germline CDR1 MDHEN, CDR2 SYDVKM. CDR3: CASSLRDRGVAFF. The CDR3 coding sequence is TGTGCCAGCAGTCTCCGGGACAGGGGAGTAGCTTTCTTT.

In DNA, the CDR3 is TGTGCCAGCAGTTTTCGTTTCGGCAGGGTCCTCACTGAAGCTTTCTTT. Residues: CASSFRFGRVLTEAFF. This chain uses TRBV28 with TRBJ1-1; a possible D gene is TRBD1 (5 bases). V lost 3 bases, J lost 4 bases, and 18 bases lay in between. This CDR3 spans 16 amino acids. The germline gives CDR1 MDHEN, CDR2 SYDVKM. Using reference TRBV28 and TRBJ1-1 for the parts outside the CDR3, the full variable domain is DVKVTQSSRYLVKRTGEKVFLECVQDMDHENMFWYRQDPGLGLRLIYFSYDVKMKEKGDIPEGYSVSREKKERFSLILESASTNQTSMYLCASSFRFGRVLTEAFFGQGTRLTVV.

The CDR3 DNA follows: TGTGCCAGCTCACCACCGGGGGGTCCCAACACCGGGGAGCTGTTTTTT. This encodes CASSPPGGPNTGELFF. The rearrangement uses TRBV18 and TRBJ2-2; D might be TRBD2 (6 bases). V lost 0 bases and J 2 bases, leaving 10 bases between the germline ends. The CDR3 runs to 16 residues. CDR1 is KGHSH, CDR2 LQKENI, per germline.

J is TRBJ2-7 and V is TRBV25-1; TRBD1 matches at 8 bases. The CDR3 runs to 14 residues. Germline V gene lookup returns CDR1 MGHDK and CDR2 SYGVNS. The trim removed 6 bases at V and 2 bases at J, leaving 6 bases unmatched. CDR3 sequence: CASREPGQAYEQYF. In DNA, the CDR3 is TGTGCCAGCAGAGAACCGGGACAGGCCTACGAGCAGTACTTC.

Here the CDR3 reads CASSPLQGTEAFF. The DNA for the CDR3 is TGTGCCAGCAGCCCTTTACAGGGAACTGAAGCTTTCTTT. This chain links TRBV4-2 with TRBJ1-1; D might be TRBD1 (6 bases). The CDR3 sequence is 13 residues long. With 4 bases removed from V and 5 bases from J, the gap between germline ends came to 11 bases. Germline loops: CDR1 LGHNA, CDR2 YNFKEQ.